This T cell receptor beta chain was sequenced in a study of Tregs in tolerant kidney transplant recipients (dated by TCRdb to between 2018 and 2021). Background for the entire study: Transplants used related donors with nonmyeloablative bone marrow transplantation; mixed chimerism was transient in the human trials. The study applied TCRbeta sequencing to find donor-specific regulatory T cells before combined kidney and bone marrow transplantation and then followed those same cells after transplant.

V drops 4 bases and J drops 0 bases, leaving 10 bases in between. The CDR3 sequence holds 15 residues, the cysteine and phenylalanine included. CDR3 DNA is the only sequence kept; it has 45 bases, read in frame from the first base. As encoded in the germline V gene, CDR1 is SNHLY while CDR2 is FYNNEI. General conclusions and limits of the study: PCR primers changed over time for some patients, so nucleotide-level comparison across those patients' samples was not possible. The study was limited by small patient numbers, and the findings need validation in larger populations and under other immunosuppression protocols. Although technical replication error seemed to be minimal, the question of biological reproducibility was not addressed directly. Donor-specific Treg expansion exceeded global Treg expansion in tolerant patients, suggesting antigen-driven rather than nonspecific expansion. Expanding Tregs with activated donor B cells appeared to identify the most biologically relevant and donor-specific TCRbeta repertoire.

What this sample's time point label stands for: blood sample drawn before combined kidney and bone marrow transplant. Unstimulated Tregs (CD4+CD25+CD127-), CD4+ non-Tregs (CD4+CD25-), CD4 and CD8 cells were FACS-sorted from thawed PBMCs. The patients were a few recipients of combined kidney and bone marrow transplants from the ITN036ST trial, and samples were available only from these trial subjects. Healthy control blood was processed to PBMCs by Ficoll density gradient and cryopreserved, and patient PBMCs were collected before and after transplant. Genomic DNA was extracted from sorted cells with the QIAGEN DNeasy Blood and Tissue Kit for TCRbeta CDR3 sequencing. High-throughput TCRbeta CDR3 sequencing, which included PCR amplification with bias correction and internal controls, was done commercially through immunoSEQ. The published analysis was carried out like this. Unique productive TCRbeta sequences were defined by CDR3 nucleotide sequence where primers matched, and otherwise by CDR3 amino acid sequence together with Vbeta and Jbeta genes. To correct for sorting error, sequences found in more than one sorted population at a frequency ratio of 2:1 or less were discarded, and the remaining shared sequences were assigned to the population with the higher frequency. A sequence was defined as donor-reactive if the sequence was expanded at least 5-fold in CFSE-low cells compared with unstimulated cells and had a frequency of at least 0.01% in CFSE-low cells. Jensen-Shannon divergence, calculated on the top 100 TCRbeta sequences ranked by frequency, was used to quantify repertoire divergence. For samples with multiple sequencing runs, sorting error was corrected in each run separately before the runs were combined. Entries here come from immuneACCESS through TCRdb and include only in-frame sequences with V and J called. Some clones fail to appear in such tables; in the studies checked, an unresolved V gene covers under half of the shortfall, and the cause of the remainder is unknown. V, J and clone size are taken as reported in that table, and D and trimming were inferred from the DNA itself. The table for this sample lists over 60,000 clones; roughly nine tenths of them were counted only once. The ten largest clones add up to nearly 0.4% of the sample.

With respect to this clone: Its binding antigen is unknown. No base qualities exist here, and no much larger clone lies one base off it.

Source: CD4+ T cells from blood, taken before the transplant. The receptor was isolated from a human donor who received a combined kidney and bone marrow transplant. This sequence uses TRBV2 and TRBJ1-3; TRBD1 is perhaps the D gene, given 6 matching bases. CDR3 loop: CASSGRTVSGNTIYF. The DNA reads as follows: TGTGCCAGCAGTGGGAGGACAGTCTCTGGAAACACCATATATTTT.